This T cell receptor (beta chain) was captured by sequencing in a study of blood T cell repertoires in COVID-19. Unmatched junction bases numbered 8, after V lost 6 bases and J lost 3 bases. CDR1 and CDR2 from the germline V gene are WSHSY and SAAADI. The CDR3 is 15 residues long. Source study methods: Amplification from reference gene primers served as the basis for estimated nucleated cell counts. Assay used: immunoSEQ multiplex PCR; TCRdb lists only in-frame clones, some missing. V, J and clone size are taken as reported in that table, and D and trimming were inferred from the DNA itself. In the table there are approximately 230,000 clones, approximately 88% of which are singletons.

The sequenced sample consisted of peripheral blood. The rearrangement joins TRBV10-2 to TRBJ1-1; 9 bases are shared with TRBD1. The source is a woman younger than 45 with COVID-19, enrolled during active disease. The CDR3: CASRETGGFDTEAFF. DNA for the CDR3: TGCGCCAGCAGAGAGACAGGGGGATTCGACACTGAAGCTTTCTTT.